The 3 T cell receptor beta chains below all came from one sample that was sequenced in a study of T cell changes during pregnancy in multiple sclerosis. Here immunoSEQ multiplex PCR was the method, and the copy in TCRdb shows in-frame clones only, minus some. The sample contains under 85,000 clones, over 75% of which appear only once. Sequences were derived from peripheral blood, sampled in the third trimester of pregnancy. Receptors were obtained from a female donor with multiple sclerosis, enrolled in a pregnancy study.

The chain carries TRBV7-9 and TRBJ1-1, with TRBD1 as a possible D gene (5 bases). Trimming removed 5 bases at V and 8 bases at J, with 21 bases between. The CDR3 consists of 15 residues. Per the germline V gene, CDR1 is SEHNR and CDR2 is FQNEAQ (reference sequence). The CDR3 reads CASSTGLSRRAEAFF. As DNA, the CDR3 is TGTGCCAGCAGCACGGGACTATCTAGGAGGGCAGAAGCTTTCTTT.

The J gene is TRBJ2-5, the V gene TRBV29-1, with 12 bases that match TRBD2. V shed 1 base, J shed 3 bases, and the junction held 3 bases outside the gene matches. Germline V gives CDR1 SQVTM, CDR2 ANQGSEA. CDR3 length equals 15 residues. The CDR3 is CSVEGTSGTEETQYF. The CDR3 DNA reads as TGCAGCGTTGAAGGGACTAGCGGGACGGAAGAGACCCAGTACTTC.

DNA of the CDR3: TGTGCCAGCAGTGGGCCCGCAACTAATGAAAAACTGTTTTTT. Protein: CASSGPATNEKLFF. The chain combines TRBV2 with TRBJ1-4; no definite D call. V was shortened by 4 bases and J by 0 bases, with 6 bases between the two germline ends. This CDR3 has 14 amino acids. Per germline, CDR1 SNHLY and CDR2 FYNNEI.